The sample holds a few counts of the clone carrying this T cell receptor (beta chain). Its antigen remains unidentified. The source of the sample is a study of CD8 T cells in ankylosing spondylitis. The study, taken as a whole, reports: A subset of motif variants has previously been described in the synovial fluid and blood of reactive arthritis. Disease-linked clones had a CD8+ phenotype and relatively low frequency in peripheral blood. Ankylosing spondylitis blood seemed to carry a telltale TCR beta motif made of roughly eight highly homologous variants.

A quantitative 5'-RACE method, one with molecular barcodes, was used to make TCR beta libraries. TCRdb re-called the 5' RACE reads with MiXCR, one entry per CDR3 protein. The sample contains about 250,000 distinct CDR3 sequences, 24% of which appear only once. CDR1 is SQVTM and CDR2 is ANQGSEA in the germline V gene. V shed 5 bases and J shed 6 bases, with 9 bases lying between them. CDR3 length: 11 amino acids. The receptor's source is a male donor with ankylosing spondylitis or in good health (not recorded which). The chain couples TRBV29-1 to TRBJ2-3; the D gene is possibly TRBD1 (5 bases). The specimen was blood, either unsorted or a sorted T cell fraction (not recorded which). DNA for the CDR3: TGCAGCGTTTCCAGGGCCGATACGCAGTATTTT. Residues: CSVSRADTQYF.